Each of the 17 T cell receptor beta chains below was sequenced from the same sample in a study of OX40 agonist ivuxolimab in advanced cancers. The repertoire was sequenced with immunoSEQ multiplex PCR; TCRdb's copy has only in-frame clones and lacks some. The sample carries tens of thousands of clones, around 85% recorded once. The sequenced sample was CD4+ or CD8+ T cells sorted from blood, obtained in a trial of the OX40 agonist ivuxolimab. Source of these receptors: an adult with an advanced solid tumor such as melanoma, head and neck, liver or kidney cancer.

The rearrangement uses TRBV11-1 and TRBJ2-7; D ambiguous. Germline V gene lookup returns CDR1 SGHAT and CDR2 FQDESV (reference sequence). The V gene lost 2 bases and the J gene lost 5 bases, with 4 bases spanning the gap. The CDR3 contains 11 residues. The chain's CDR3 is CASSLFHEQYF. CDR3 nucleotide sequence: TGTGCCAGCAGCTTATTCCACGAGCAGTACTTC.

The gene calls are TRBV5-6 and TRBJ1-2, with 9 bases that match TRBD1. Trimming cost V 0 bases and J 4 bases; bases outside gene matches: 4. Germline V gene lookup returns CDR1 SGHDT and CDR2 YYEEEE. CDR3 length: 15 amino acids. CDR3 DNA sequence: TGTGCCAGCAGCTTGGTTATGACAGGGGGCTATGGCTACACCTTC. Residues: CASSLVMTGGYGYTF.

The CDR3 loop is CASSLRTGGNQPQHF. The CDR3 bases are TGTGCCAGCAGTTTAAGAACAGGGGGCAATCAGCCCCAGCATTTT. The chain is built from TRBV28 and TRBJ1-5, with 7 positions matching TRBD1. CDR3 length: 15 residues. CDR1 and CDR2 (germline): MDHEN, SYDVKM. J gave up 2 bases and V 2 bases, and 3 bases lay outside the gene matches.

The CDR3 sequence: CASSSTGDPYEQYF. CDR3 coding DNA: TGTGCCAGCAGCTCCACAGGGGATCCCTACGAGCAGTACTTC. This chain links TRBV5-8 with TRBJ2-7; 7 nucleotides match TRBD1. CDR3 length equals 14 residues. The V gene's germline CDR1 is SGHTS and CDR2 YDEGEE. Germline trimming cut 3 bases from V and 2 bases from J; bases unmatched to any gene: 5.

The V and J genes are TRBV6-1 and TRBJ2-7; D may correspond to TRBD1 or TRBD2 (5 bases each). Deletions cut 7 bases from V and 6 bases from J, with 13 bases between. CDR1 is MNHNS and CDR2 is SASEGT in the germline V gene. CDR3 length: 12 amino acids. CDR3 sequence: CASTVGTSEQYF. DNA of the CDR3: TGTGCCAGCACCGTAGGGACGAGCGAGCAGTACTTC.

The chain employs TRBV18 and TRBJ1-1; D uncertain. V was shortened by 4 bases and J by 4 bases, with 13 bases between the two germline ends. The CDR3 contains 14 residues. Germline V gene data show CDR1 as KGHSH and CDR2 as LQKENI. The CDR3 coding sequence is TGTGCCAGCTCACAAGATCGGGTGAGCACTGAAGCTTTCTTT. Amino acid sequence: CASSQDRVSTEAFF.

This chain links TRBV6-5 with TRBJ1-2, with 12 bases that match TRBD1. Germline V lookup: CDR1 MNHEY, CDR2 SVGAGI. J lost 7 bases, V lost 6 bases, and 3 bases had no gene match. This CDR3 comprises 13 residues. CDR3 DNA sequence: TGTGCCAGCAGCCGGGACAGGGGGCTTGGCTACACCTTC. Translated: CASSRDRGLGYTF.

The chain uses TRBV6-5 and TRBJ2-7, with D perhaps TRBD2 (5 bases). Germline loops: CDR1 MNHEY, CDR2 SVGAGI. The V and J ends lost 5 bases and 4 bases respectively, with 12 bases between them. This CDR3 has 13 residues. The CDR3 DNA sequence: TGTGCCAGCAGTCTCCAGCGGTTATACGAGCAGTACTTC. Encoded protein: CASSLQRLYEQYF.

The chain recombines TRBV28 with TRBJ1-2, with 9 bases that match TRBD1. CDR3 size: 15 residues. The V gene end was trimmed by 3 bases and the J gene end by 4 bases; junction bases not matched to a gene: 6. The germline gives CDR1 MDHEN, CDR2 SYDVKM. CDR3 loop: CASSFGTGPSYGYTF. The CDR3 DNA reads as TGTGCCAGCAGTTTCGGGACAGGGCCTTCCTATGGCTACACCTTC.

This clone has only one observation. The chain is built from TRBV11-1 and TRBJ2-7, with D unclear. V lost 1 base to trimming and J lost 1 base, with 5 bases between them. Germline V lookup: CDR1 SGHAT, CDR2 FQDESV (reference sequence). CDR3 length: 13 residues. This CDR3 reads CASSLGRSYEQYF. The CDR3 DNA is TGTGCCAGCAGCTTAGGTCGTTCCTACGAGCAGTACTTC.

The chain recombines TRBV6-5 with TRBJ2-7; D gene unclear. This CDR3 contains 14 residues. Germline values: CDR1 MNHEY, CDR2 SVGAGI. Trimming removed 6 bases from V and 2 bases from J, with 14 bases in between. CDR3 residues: CASSPNKFPYEQYF. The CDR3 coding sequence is TGTGCCAGCAGCCCCAACAAGTTCCCCTACGAGCAGTACTTC.

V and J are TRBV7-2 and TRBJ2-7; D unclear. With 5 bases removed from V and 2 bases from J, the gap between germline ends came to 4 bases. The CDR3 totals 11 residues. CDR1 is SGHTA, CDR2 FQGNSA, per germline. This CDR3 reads CASSATYEQYF. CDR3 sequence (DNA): TGTGCCAGCAGCGCGACCTACGAGCAGTACTTC.

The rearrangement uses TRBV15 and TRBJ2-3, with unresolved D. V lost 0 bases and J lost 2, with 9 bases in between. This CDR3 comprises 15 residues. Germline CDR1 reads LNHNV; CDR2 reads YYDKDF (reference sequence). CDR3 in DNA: TGTGCCACCAGCAGAGATCGCCACTTCACAGATACGCAGTATTTT. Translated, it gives CATSRDRHFTDTQYF.

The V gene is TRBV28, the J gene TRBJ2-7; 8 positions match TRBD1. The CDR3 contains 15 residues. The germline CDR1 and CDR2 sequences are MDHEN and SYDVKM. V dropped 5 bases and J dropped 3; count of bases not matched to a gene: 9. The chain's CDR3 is CASSPQGAPGYEQYF. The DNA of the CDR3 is TGTGCCAGCAGTCCTCAGGGGGCGCCGGGCTACGAGCAGTACTTC.

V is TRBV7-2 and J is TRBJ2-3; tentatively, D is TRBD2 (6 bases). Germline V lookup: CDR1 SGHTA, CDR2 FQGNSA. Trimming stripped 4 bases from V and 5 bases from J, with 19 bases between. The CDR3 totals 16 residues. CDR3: CASSSRAGGPIDTQYF. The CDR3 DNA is TGTGCCAGCAGCTCCCGAGCAGGAGGGCCGATAGATACGCAGTATTTT.

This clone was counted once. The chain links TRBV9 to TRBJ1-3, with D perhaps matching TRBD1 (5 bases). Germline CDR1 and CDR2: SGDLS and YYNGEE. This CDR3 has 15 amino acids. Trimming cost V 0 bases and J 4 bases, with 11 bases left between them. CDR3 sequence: CASSVGQNQGNTIYF. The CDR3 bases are TGTGCCAGCAGCGTAGGACAGAATCAAGGAAACACCATATATTTT.

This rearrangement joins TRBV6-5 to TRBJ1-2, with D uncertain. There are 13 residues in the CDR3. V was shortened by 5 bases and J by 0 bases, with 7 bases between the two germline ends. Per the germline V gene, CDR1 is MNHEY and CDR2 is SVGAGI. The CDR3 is CASSTWTNYGYTF. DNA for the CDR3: TGTGCCAGCAGTACATGGACTAACTATGGCTACACCTTC.